A selection of T cell receptor beta chains follows, all from one sample in a study of blood T cell repertoires in COVID-19. Assay used: immunoSEQ multiplex PCR; TCRdb lists only in-frame clones, some missing. The repertoire holds 50,000 or so clones, 75% to 85% seen once, with 16% in the top ten. The sequenced material came from peripheral blood. These receptors were collected from a man aged 40-49 years with acute or convalescent COVID-19. Both conserved end residues are part of each CDR3. The D gene is left open where the match is weak. Expanded clones are given a class, and other clones once, few, many or no size at all.

j_call	d_call	v_call	clone_size	cdr3_nt	cdr3_aa
TRBJ1-1	-	TRBV25-1	-	TGTGCCAGCCCAGGCCATGTGTCAGGGACTTTGAACACTGAAGCTTTCTTT	CASPGHVSGTLNTEAFF
TRBJ2-2	-	TRBV5-1	-	TGCGCCAGCAAGGAGACAGCGAACACCGGGGAGCTGTTTTTT	CASKETANTGELFF
TRBJ1-1	-	TRBV5-1	-	TGCGCCAGCAGCGTCACAGGGTCGAGCACTGAAGCTTTCTTT	CASSVTGSSTEAFF
TRBJ1-1	-	TRBV5-1	-	TGCGCCAGTAAAGACCGACAGGTGATGAACACTGAAGCTTTCTTT	CASKDRQVMNTEAFF
TRBJ1-5	-	TRBV5-5	-	TGTGCCAGCAGCTTGGAGGGGGTCAGCAATCAGCCCCAGCATTTT	CASSLEGVSNQPQHF
TRBJ1-1	-	TRBV29-1	-	TGCAGCGTTGCCCCCCCTAACACTGAAGCTTTCTTT	CSVAPPNTEAFF
TRBJ1-6	TRBD1	TRBV19	-	TGTGCCAGTCGGACAGGGGTGCCCTATAATTCACCCCTCCACTTT	CASRTGVPYNSPLHF
TRBJ2-7	-	TRBV24-1	-	TGTGCCACCAGTGATTCGCGGCAGATTGATTCCTACGAGCAGTACTTC	CATSDSRQIDSYEQYF
TRBJ2-3	-	TRBV6-5	-	TGTGCCAGCAGCCTCAGGGATACGCAGTATTTT	CASSLRDTQYF
TRBJ1-2	-	TRBV11-2	once	TGTGCCAGCAGCCCGCGTTCGATCGGCTACACCTTC	CASSPRSIGYTF
TRBJ2-1	-	TRBV30	once	TGTGCCTGGAGCGCAGGGGTTTTTTACAATGAGCAGTTCTTC	CAWSAGVFYNEQFF
TRBJ1-4	-	TRBV2	-	TGTGCCTCGTTGGGCGGACAGACAACTAATGAAAAACTGTTTTTT	CASLGGQTTNEKLFF
TRBJ1-3	TRBD1	TRBV30	-	TGTGCCTGGAGAGACAGGGGCTCCTCTGGAAACACCATATATTTT	CAWRDRGSSGNTIYF
TRBJ1-1	TRBD1	TRBV9	-	TGTGCCAGCAGGTCCACCCAGGGGGCTTGGGGTGAAGCTTTCTTT	CASRSTQGAWGEAFF
TRBJ2-3	TRBD2	TRBV9	-	TGTGCCAGCAGCAAACAGACTAGCGGGGTATCGGATACGCAGTATTTT	CASSKQTSGVSDTQYF
TRBJ2-1	TRBD2	TRBV24-1	-	TGTGCCACCAGTGACATGACGGGACTAGCGGGATACAAGCAGTTCTTC	CATSDMTGLAGYKQFF
TRBJ1-1	-	TRBV2	-	TGTGCCAGCAGTAGCGACAGGAACACTGAAGCTTTCTTT	CASSSDRNTEAFF
TRBJ2-7	-	TRBV6-8	-	TGTGCCAGCAGTCCAATAGCGTCCCACGAGCAGTACTTC	CASSPIASHEQYF
TRBJ2-1	TRBD2	TRBV24-1	-	TGTGCCACCAGTGCCGCGACTAGCGGGAGGGCCGAGCAGTTCTTC	CATSAATSGRAEQFF
TRBJ2-5	-	TRBV15	-	TGTGCCACCCGCCGGTACCAAGAGACCCAGTACTTC	CATRRYQETQYF
TRBJ1-3	-	TRBV25-1	-	TGTGCCAGCAGTGAATGGCGGGTGCTCTCTGGAAACACCATATATTTT	CASSEWRVLSGNTIYF
TRBJ2-7	TRBD2	TRBV14	-	TGTGCCAGCAGCCAAGATCAAACTAGCGGGAGTAGGGGGCAGTACTTC	CASSQDQTSGSRGQYF
TRBJ2-2	-	TRBV30	-	TGTGCCTGGAGATGGAGAGCTTACACCGGGGAGCTGTTTTTT	CAWRWRAYTGELFF
TRBJ2-5	TRBD2	TRBV9	-	TGTGCCAGCAGCGGCAGCGGGGACCCATTAGAGACCCAGTACTTC	CASSGSGDPLETQYF
TRBJ1-1	TRBD1	TRBV19	-	TGTGCCAGTAGTGCGACAGGGGGGAACACTGAAGCTTTCTTT	CASSATGGNTEAFF
TRBJ2-2	TRBD2	TRBV18	-	TGTGCCAGCTCACCCCGAAGAGCGGGGGATACTAACACCGGGGAGCTGTTTTTT	CASSPRRAGDTNTGELFF
TRBJ2-5	-	TRBV27	-	TGTGCCAGCATGAAGTTGGGACGGGGGGAGACCCAGTACTTC	CASMKLGRGETQYF
TRBJ2-5	TRBD2	TRBV2	-	TGTGCCAGCATAGCTAGCGGGAGGGAGGGGACCCAGTACTTC	CASIASGREGTQYF
TRBJ1-4	-	TRBV18	-	TGTGCCAGCTCACCAGCCGGGGACTTTGCAACTAATGAAAAACTGTTTTTT	CASSPAGDFATNEKLFF
TRBJ2-7	-	TRBV5-1	-	TGCGCCAGCAGCTTGGGTGCCAGCGGAGGGCACTACGAGCAGTACTTC	CASSLGASGGHYEQYF
TRBJ1-1	-	TRBV7-8	-	TGTGCCAGCAGCTTTTCATCGGGCACTGAAGCTTTCTTT	CASSFSSGTEAFF
TRBJ1-1	-	TRBV27	few	TGTGCCAGCAGAACTGGGGGCATGAACACTGAAGCTTTCTTT	CASRTGGMNTEAFF
TRBJ1-2	TRBD1	TRBV7-9	-	TGTGCCAGCAGCGGATACAGGGGAGGCTATGGCTACACCTTC	CASSGYRGGYGYTF
TRBJ2-7	TRBD2	TRBV3-1/TRBV3-2	-	TGTGCCAGCAGTTCCCCCAGTGGGAGCGGGAGTCACGAGCAGTACTTC	CASSSPSGSGSHEQYF
TRBJ1-3	-	TRBV5-1	few	TGCGCCAGCAGCAACGACGGGAACTCTGGAAACACCATATATTTT	CASSNDGNSGNTIYF
TRBJ1-2	-	TRBV7-8	-	TGTGCCAGCAGCTTACCCGGGAGCTATGGCTACACCTTC	CASSLPGSYGYTF
TRBJ2-3	-	TRBV6-5	-	TGTGCCAGCAGTTCTCGGGGGAGGAACACAGATACGCAGTATTTT	CASSSRGRNTDTQYF
TRBJ1-4	-	TRBV2	-	TGTGCCAGCAGTGTTCAGGGTCAGCTTGAAAAACTGTTTTTT	CASSVQGQLEKLFF
TRBJ1-1	-	TRBV12-3/TRBV12-4	-	TGTGCCAGCAGTTTAAAGCTTGAAGCTTTCTTT	CASSLKLEAFF
TRBJ1-5	TRBD1	TRBV6-1	-	TGTGCCAGCAGTGGAGGGGACAGGGGGCGGCAGCCCCAGCATTTT	CASSGGDRGRQPQHF
TRBJ1-1	-	TRBV11-2	few	TGTGCCAGCAGCCTAATGACAGGGAACACTGAAGCTTTCTTT	CASSLMTGNTEAFF
TRBJ2-5	-	TRBV2	-	TGTGCCAGCAGTGAACAGGGGCCCCAAGAGACCCAGTACTTC	CASSEQGPQETQYF
TRBJ1-6	TRBD1	TRBV11-2	-	TGTGCCAGCAGCTTATGGACAGGCCGATCACCCCTCCACTTT	CASSLWTGRSPLHF
TRBJ2-2	TRBD1	TRBV2	-	TGTGCCAGCAGGGATACAGGGGAAGCGATAAGGGAGCTGTTTTTT	CASRDTGEAIRELFF
TRBJ2-7	TRBD2	TRBV5-1	-	TGCGCCAGCAGTCCTAGCGGGACCTACGAGCAGTACTTC	CASSPSGTYEQYF
TRBJ1-1	-	TRBV4-1	-	TGCGCCAGCAGCCAATCGGTGAACACTGAAGCTTTCTTT	CASSQSVNTEAFF
TRBJ1-2	-	TRBV21-1	-	TGTGCCAGCAGCAAAATCCTCTACTGGGGGGTGGAGTATGGCTACACCTTC	CASSKILYWGVEYGYTF
TRBJ1-4	-	TRBV7-6	-	TGTGCCAGCAGCCCTACTTGGCGGGGAGGGGATGAAAAACTGTTTTTT	CASSPTWRGGDEKLFF
TRBJ2-3	-	TRBV6-2/TRBV6-3	-	TGTGCCAGCAGTTACAGGGAGACGGATACGCAGTATTTT	CASSYRETDTQYF